This T cell receptor beta chain was retrieved from a study of shared clonotypes between healthy human individuals. Notes on this clone: The antigen is unknown.

Original data processing: ImmunoSEQ output held junction-only sequences without quality scores, so filtering differed. The protocol was immunoSEQ multiplex PCR, while the TCRdb copy is restricted to in-frame clones and leaves out a portion. V, J and clone size derive from that table, while D and trimming were established from the DNA sequence. The sample yields approximately 2.5 million clones, under 95% seen once. Germline CDR1 KGHSH, CDR2 LQKENI. This CDR3 region has 15 residues. V was cut by 3 bases and J by 0 bases, with 11 bases left in between. Study-level results: Donor clonotype sharing was expected to depend on sequencing depth.

The genes are TRBV18 and TRBJ1-2; no firm D call. Source material: naive CD4+ T cells from PBMCs. Stated subset: CD45RA+ positively selected. This receptor was obtained from a man aged 18 to 30 in good health. Some clones in this sample may be carry-over from other donors' samples. CDR3: CASSPLRAANYGYTF. The CDR3 coding sequence is TGTGCCAGCTCACCCCTCCGGGCAGCTAACTATGGCTACACCTTC.